This is a list of T cell receptor beta chains from one sample in a study of human T cells and chemical hapten exposure. Each CDR3 protein is one row after TCRdb ran MiXCR on the RACE reads. This table has about 60,000 distinct CDR3 sequences, about 9% appearing once. The sequenced sample was whole blood, obtained in connection with sensitization to the hapten diphenylcyclopropenone (DPC). The receptors originated from a woman in her forties with alopecia areata. Some clones in this sample may be carry-over from other donors' samples. CDR3s include the opening cysteine and the closing phenylalanine or tryptophan. The D gene is left open where the match is weak. Clone size appears in some rows only: once, few, many, or a class for an expanded clone.

V gene: TRBV7-9; J gene: TRBJ2-2; clone size: -; D gene: -; CDR3 protein: CASSLNSGELFF; CDR3 DNA: TGTGCCAGCAGCTTAAATTCCGGGGAGCTGTTTTTT
V gene: TRBV13; J gene: TRBJ1-1; clone size: many; D gene: -; CDR3 protein: CASSITMNTEAFF; CDR3 DNA: TGTGCCAGCAGCATTACCATGAACACTGAAGCTTTCTTT
V gene: TRBV10-3; J gene: TRBJ2-1; clone size: few; D gene: TRBD2; CDR3 protein: CAISESRTSVHNEQFF; CDR3 DNA: TGTGCCATCAGTGAGTCTCGGACTAGCGTCCACAATGAGCAGTTCTTC
V gene: TRBV6-2/TRBV6-3; J gene: TRBJ2-2; clone size: -; D gene: TRBD2; CDR3 protein: CASSYPGLAGLRTGELFF; CDR3 DNA: TGTGCCAGCAGTTACCCGGGACTAGCGGGGTTGAGGACCGGGGAGCTGTTTTTT
V gene: TRBV24-1; J gene: TRBJ2-3; clone size: many; D gene: -; CDR3 protein: CATSDIRGWGDTQYF; CDR3 DNA: TGTGCCACCAGTGATATTCGTGGGTGGGGAGATACGCAGTATTTT
V gene: TRBV6-5; J gene: TRBJ2-3; clone size: many; D gene: -; CDR3 protein: CASRRHIDTDTQYF; CDR3 DNA: TGTGCCAGCAGGCGACATATTGACACAGATACGCAGTATTTT
V gene: TRBV12-3/TRBV12-4; J gene: TRBJ2-2; clone size: -; D gene: -; CDR3 protein: CASSTTGAKELFF; CDR3 DNA: TGTGCCAGCAGTACTACAGGAGCTAAGGAGCTGTTTTTT
V gene: TRBV4-3; J gene: TRBJ2-5; clone size: many; D gene: -; CDR3 protein: CASSQEDQETQYF; CDR3 DNA: TGCGCCAGCAGCCAAGAAGATCAAGAGACCCAGTACTTC
V gene: TRBV5-6; J gene: TRBJ1-4; clone size: -; D gene: -; CDR3 protein: CASSLLGTDEKLFF; CDR3 DNA: TGTGCCAGCAGCTTGTTAGGTACCGATGAAAAACTGTTTTTT
V gene: TRBV6-2/TRBV6-3; J gene: TRBJ2-7; clone size: many; D gene: -; CDR3 protein: CASSYGHYEQYF; CDR3 DNA: TGTGCCAGCAGTTACGGGCACTACGAGCAGTACTTC
V gene: TRBV4-1; J gene: TRBJ1-3; clone size: many; D gene: -; CDR3 protein: CASSQLDLISSGNTIYF; CDR3 DNA: TGCGCCAGCAGCCAACTGGACCTTATATCCTCTGGAAACACCATATATTTT
V gene: TRBV6-5; J gene: TRBJ2-2; clone size: few; D gene: -; CDR3 protein: CASSYMAGELFF; CDR3 DNA: TGTGCCAGCAGTTACATGGCCGGGGAGCTGTTTTTT
V gene: TRBV7-9; J gene: TRBJ1-6; clone size: few; D gene: -; CDR3 protein: CASSLDEDSPLHF; CDR3 DNA: TGTGCCAGCAGCTTAGATGAAGATTCACCCCTCCACTTT
V gene: TRBV7-9; J gene: TRBJ2-7; clone size: few; D gene: TRBD1; CDR3 protein: CASSGDTGVSYEQYF; CDR3 DNA: TGTGCCAGCAGTGGGGACACAGGGGTCTCCTACGAGCAGTACTTC
V gene: TRBV11-1; J gene: TRBJ2-7; clone size: -; D gene: -; CDR3 protein: CATRGHTYEQYF; CDR3 DNA: TGTGCCACCCGGGGGCATACCTACGAGCAGTACTTC
V gene: TRBV9; J gene: TRBJ2-6; clone size: few; D gene: -; CDR3 protein: CASSVAQGSGANVLTF; CDR3 DNA: TGTGCCAGCAGCGTGGCACAGGGATCTGGGGCCAACGTCCTGACTTTC
V gene: TRBV6-2/TRBV6-3; J gene: TRBJ1-1; clone size: many; D gene: -; CDR3 protein: CASSYRRNTEAFF; CDR3 DNA: TGTGCCAGCAGTTATCGAAGAAACACTGAAGCTTTCTTT
V gene: TRBV12-3/TRBV12-4; J gene: TRBJ1-4; clone size: few; D gene: -; CDR3 protein: CASSASRELRGEKLFF; CDR3 DNA: TGTGCCAGCAGTGCCTCCAGGGAGCTTAGGGGTGAAAAACTGTTTTTT
V gene: TRBV29-1; J gene: TRBJ2-1; clone size: many; D gene: -; CDR3 protein: CSVVWGLNEQFF; CDR3 DNA: TGCAGCGTTGTTTGGGGTCTAAATGAGCAGTTCTTC
V gene: TRBV27; J gene: TRBJ2-1; clone size: many; D gene: -; CDR3 protein: CASGPYYNEQFF; CDR3 DNA: TGTGCCAGCGGGCCCTACTACAATGAGCAGTTCTTC
V gene: TRBV20-1; J gene: TRBJ2-7; clone size: -; D gene: TRBD2; CDR3 protein: CSASSGVIYEQYF; CDR3 DNA: TGCAGTGCTAGCAGCGGGGTTATCTACGAGCAGTACTTC
V gene: TRBV7-9; J gene: TRBJ2-1; clone size: many; D gene: -; CDR3 protein: CASSLDGGPADSYNEQFF; CDR3 DNA: TGTGCCAGCAGCTTAGACGGGGGGCCAGCTGACTCCTACAATGAGCAGTTCTTC
V gene: TRBV20-1; J gene: TRBJ2-3; clone size: many; D gene: -; CDR3 protein: CSARDGWTSTDTQYF; CDR3 DNA: TGCAGTGCTAGAGATGGATGGACTAGCACAGATACGCAGTATTTT
V gene: TRBV24-1; J gene: TRBJ1-4; clone size: many; D gene: -; CDR3 protein: CATSDWTGEKLFF; CDR3 DNA: TGTGCCACCAGTGATTGGACCGGTGAAAAACTGTTTTTT
V gene: TRBV29-1; J gene: TRBJ1-2; clone size: few; D gene: TRBD1; CDR3 protein: CSALIYRDRGSGYTF; CDR3 DNA: TGCAGCGCCTTAATCTACCGGGACAGGGGATCTGGCTACACCTTC
V gene: TRBV10-3; J gene: TRBJ2-3; clone size: -; D gene: -; CDR3 protein: CAVRLEGADTQYF; CDR3 DNA: TGTGCCGTCAGACTGGAAGGGGCAGATACGCAGTATTTT
V gene: TRBV7-6; J gene: TRBJ2-7; clone size: many; D gene: TRBD1; CDR3 protein: CASSSWDSHYEQYF; CDR3 DNA: TGTGCCAGCAGCTCTTGGGACAGCCACTACGAGCAGTACTTC
V gene: TRBV20-1; J gene: TRBJ2-3; clone size: few; D gene: TRBD2; CDR3 protein: CSAGASGSTDTQYF; CDR3 DNA: TGCAGTGCTGGCGCTAGCGGTAGCACAGATACGCAGTATTTT
V gene: TRBV7-9; J gene: TRBJ1-2; clone size: few; D gene: -; CDR3 protein: CASSFSSVSNYGYTF; CDR3 DNA: TGTGCCAGCAGCTTTAGTTCGGTCAGCAACTATGGCTACACCTTC
V gene: TRBV6-2/TRBV6-3; J gene: TRBJ1-5; clone size: medium-sized; D gene: -; CDR3 protein: CASSYGEVWGNQPQHF; CDR3 DNA: TGTGCCAGCAGTTACGGCGAGGTCTGGGGCAATCAGCCCCAGCATTTT
V gene: TRBV25-1; J gene: TRBJ2-7; clone size: few; D gene: TRBD1; CDR3 protein: CASSERGRYEQYF; CDR3 DNA: TGTGCCAGCAGTGAGAGGGGGCGGTACGAGCAGTACTTC
V gene: TRBV2; J gene: TRBJ1-3; clone size: -; D gene: -; CDR3 protein: CASSPPWSSGNTIYF; CDR3 DNA: TGTGCCAGCAGCCCCCCTTGGTCCTCTGGAAACACCATATATTTT
V gene: TRBV6-6; J gene: TRBJ1-2; clone size: -; D gene: -; CDR3 protein: CASTSVGAGAYGYTF; CDR3 DNA: TGTGCCAGCACCTCTGTGGGCGCGGGAGCTTATGGCTACACCTTC